This record covers a single T cell receptor (beta chain). In the original processing: Reference gene primer amplification gave nucleated cell count estimates. Some clones are missing from TCRdb's copy, which holds only in-frame ones; the method was immunoSEQ multiplex PCR. V and J calls and clone size are as listed in that table; D and trimming were resolved from the DNA. The repertoire holds approximately 230,000 clones, with 80% to 90% as singletons. The sample belongs to a study of blood T cell repertoires in COVID-19. Study-level background: Samples of COVID-19 (acute and convalescent) were obtained from the United States, Italy and Spain. T cells, B-cell-depleted T cells, or PBMCs provided the cDNA or gDNA that served as material.

This CDR3 is built from 16 residues. V lost 1 base and J lost 1, with 12 bases in between. Sequencing was carried out using peripheral blood. The clonotype was recovered from an elderly man with acute or convalescent COVID-19. The rearrangement uses TRBV5-3 and TRBJ1-5; D is undetermined. TRBV5-3 is an ORF, with its function uncertain. The CDR3 loop reads CARSLSRGSSNQPQHF. CDR3 in DNA: TGTGCCAGAAGCTTGAGTCGCGGATCAAGCAATCAGCCCCAGCATTTT.